This entry lists 17 T cell receptor beta chains sequenced from one sample in a study of Ad26.COV2.S vaccination and SARS-CoV-2 variants. The method was immunoSEQ multiplex PCR; TCRdb's version includes in-frame clones alone and lacks a portion of them. In the table there are about 480,000 clones, 87% of which are singletons. Treatment described: around 19 received Ad26.COV2.S at low or high dose, single or two shots; five or six received placebo; per-sample allocation not given. The investigators took samples on day 63 after the first vaccine or placebo injection. The source material was peripheral blood, sampled in a trial of Ad26.COV2.S vaccine versus placebo. These receptors were obtained from a person between 18 and 59 years old who received the Ad26.COV2.S COVID-19 vaccine or a placebo.

The rearrangement joins TRBV10-3 to TRBJ2-3, with unresolved D. V lost 4 bases and J lost 4, with 9 bases in between. Germline CDR1 ENHRY, CDR2 SYGVKD. The CDR3 spans 13 residues. CDR3 sequence reads: CAISVGSSDTQYF. CDR3 coding DNA: TGTGCCATCAGTGTCGGTTCGTCAGATACGCAGTATTTT.

This chain uses TRBV5-5 with TRBJ1-2; tentative D call: TRBD1 (5 bases). In germline, CDR1 is SGHKS, CDR2 YYEKEE (reference sequence). The length of the CDR3 is 14 residues. Trimming removed 5 bases from V and 2 bases from J, with 13 bases in between. DNA for the CDR3: TGTGCCAGCAGGCTGGGACGGCAGAACTATGGCTACACCTTC. Protein product: CASRLGRQNYGYTF.

The V and J genes are TRBV6-6 and TRBJ1-6; tentative D call: TRBD1 (6 bases). V was shortened by 6 bases and J by 5 bases, with 11 bases between the two germline ends. The CDR3 is 14 amino acids. Germline assignment: CDR1 MNHNY and CDR2 SVGAGI (reference sequence). CDR3 coding DNA: TGTGCCAGCAGCCGGACAGATAATAATTCACCCCTCCACTTT. As protein: CASSRTDNNSPLHF.

V gene TRBV24-1 combines with J gene TRBJ2-1, with D unclear. Germline V CDR1 and CDR2: KGHDR, SFDVKD. This CDR3 comprises 12 residues. Trimming cost V 6 bases and J 5 bases, with 7 bases left between them. CDR3 sequence (DNA): TGTGCCACCAGTTGGGCAAACAATGAGCAGTTCTTC. It specifies CATSWANNEQFF.

The V and J genes are TRBV4-2 and TRBJ2-3; 7 positions agree with TRBD2. Germline V gives CDR1 LGHNA, CDR2 YNFKEQ. The CDR3 loop spans 16 amino acids. Losses at the gene ends were 1 base for V and 2 bases for J; bases not matched to a gene: 6. Here the CDR3 reads CASSQVVSGTTDTQYF. As DNA, the CDR3 is TGTGCCAGCAGCCAAGTTGTGAGCGGGACCACAGATACGCAGTATTTT.

The chain links TRBV5-1 to TRBJ1-1, with TRBD1 matching 7 bases. The V gene's germline CDR1 is SGHRS and CDR2 YFSETQ. J gave up 8 bases and V 2 bases, and 9 bases lay outside the gene matches. The CDR3 length is 14 residues. The CDR3 reads CASSFRLEGGEAFF. The DNA of the CDR3 is TGCGCCAGCAGCTTCCGTTTGGAAGGGGGCGAAGCTTTCTTT.

The chain links TRBV2 to TRBJ2-3, with 8 bases matching TRBD1. This CDR3 spans 14 amino acids. Unmatched junction bases numbered 7, after V lost 5 bases and J lost 6 bases. CDR1 is SNHLY and CDR2 is FYNNEI in the germline V gene. This CDR3 is CASSIGQGSDTQYF. DNA for the CDR3: TGTGCCAGCAGTATTGGACAGGGTTCCGATACGCAGTATTTT.

The CDR3 sequence: CASSLRNGGLLSGNTIYF. CDR3 bases: TGTGCCAGCAGTTTAAGAAACGGGGGACTACTCTCTGGAAACACCATATATTTT. V and J are TRBV28 and TRBJ1-3; D might be TRBD1 (5 bases). The germline V gene encodes CDR1 MDHEN and CDR2 SYDVKM. Trimming left V 2 bases short and J 0 bases short, with 17 bases between. CDR3 length: 18 amino acids.

The genes are TRBV5-1 and TRBJ2-1; 9 nucleotides agree with TRBD2. V lost 0 bases to trimming and J lost 7 bases; unmatched junction nucleotides: 14. Looked up from germline, CDR1 is SGHRS and CDR2 is YFSETQ. CDR3 length equals 18 residues. CDR3: CASSLEPMTSGVGNEQFF. DNA for the CDR3: TGCGCCAGCAGCTTGGAGCCAATGACTAGCGGAGTGGGGAATGAGCAGTTCTTC.

Points on this clone: Other nucleotide sequences from this sample produce the same CDR3. The chain carries TRBV9 and TRBJ2-7; 7 positions match TRBD1. The ends lost 0 bases at V and 0 bases at J; junction bases unmatched: 3. Germline CDR1 reads SGDLS; CDR2 reads YYNGEE. The CDR3 spans 15 residues. The CDR3 protein is CASSVGAGGSYEQYF. The DNA for the CDR3 is TGTGCCAGCAGCGTAGGTGCAGGGGGCTCCTACGAGCAGTACTTC.

Of note for this clone: One end of the junction is discordant with germline, which a read error may explain. The chain uses TRBV7-8 and TRBJ2-7, with 10 bases identical to TRBD2. Germline CDR1 and CDR2: SGHVS and FQNEAQ. The CDR3 is made up of 14 amino acids. This CDR3 reads CASSQVRTSGGTHF. CDR3 DNA: TGTGCCAGCAGCCAAGTGCGGACTAGCGGAGGGACGCACTTC.

The chain employs TRBV2 and TRBJ2-7, with a possible D match to TRBD1 (5 bases). With 6 bases removed from V and 5 bases from J, the gap between germline ends came to 11 bases. CDR1 and CDR2 (germline): SNHLY, FYNNEI. This CDR3 contains 12 residues. For the CDR3, the DNA is TGTGCCAGCAGCGAGACAGACCACGAGCAGTACTTC. This encodes CASSETDHEQYF.

This clone showed up just a few times. The V call is TRBV2, the J call TRBJ2-5; no clear D. The CDR3 sequence is 14 residues long. Trimming cost V 3 bases and J 5 bases, with 13 bases left between them. CDR1 and CDR2 from the germline V gene are SNHLY and FYNNEI. This CDR3 is CASSDWVSGETQYF. The DNA for the CDR3 is TGTGCCAGCAGTGATTGGGTTAGTGGGGAGACCCAGTACTTC.

The chain employs TRBV7-2 and TRBJ2-7; TRBD2 might be the D (6 bases). Trimming stripped 6 bases from V and 4 bases from J, with 19 bases between. The CDR3 has 15 residues. Germline-derived CDR1 and CDR2 are SGHTA and FQGNSA. The CDR3 here is CASRRTGTGTYEQYF. DNA for the CDR3: TGTGCCAGCAGAAGGACCGGGACTGGAACTTACGAGCAGTACTTC.

V is TRBV27 and J is TRBJ1-5, with D hard to call. V gave up 4 bases and J gave up 4 bases, with 5 bases separating them. CDR1 is MNHEY and CDR2 is SMNVEV in the germline V gene (reference sequence). The length of the CDR3 is 12 residues. The CDR3 is CASSSANQPQHF. The CDR3 DNA sequence: TGTGCCAGCAGTTCCGCAAATCAGCCCCAGCATTTT.

The gene calls are TRBV3-1 (or the pseudogene TRBV3-2) and TRBJ1-6; a possible D gene is TRBD1 (5 bases). Trimming stripped 2 bases from V and 8 bases from J, with 13 bases between. In germline, CDR1 is LGHDT, CDR2 YNNKEL (reference sequence). The CDR3 runs 15 residues. In DNA form, the CDR3 reads TGTGCCAGCAGCCAACGGGGGGTCTCGCATTCACCCCTCCACTTT. This encodes CASSQRGVSHSPLHF.

J is TRBJ1-5 and V is TRBV7-9; no firm D call. CDR3 size: 16 residues. The V end lost 6 bases, the J end lost 4 bases, and 19 bases lay between the germline ends. Germline-derived CDR1 and CDR2 are SEHNR and FQNEAQ (reference sequence). The CDR3 sequence is CASSRTLAGMNQPQHF. The CDR3 DNA follows: TGTGCCAGCAGTCGCACGTTGGCGGGGATGAATCAGCCCCAGCATTTT.